The T cell receptor beta chain under discussion was sequenced for a study of blood T cells in healthy people across ages. The study, taken as a whole, reports: It was held that the diversity estimates obtained from one million T cells were underestimates.

This clonotype was found a few times. The target antigen is unknown. A second PCR, run for 7 to 11 cycles, used a sample-barcoded 5' primer plus a J-beta primer mix. A template-switch adaptor with 12 random nucleotides tagged each cDNA molecule. CDR3-containing paired-end reads numbered at least 3 million in each sample. MiXCR was run by TCRdb on the 5' RACE reads, yielding one entry per CDR3 protein. Of over a million distinct CDR3 sequences listed, approximately 26% are singletons. This same sample was also part of a study on T cells of mothers and their children. As reported in that work: In each mother, TCR beta CDR3 reads exceeded 10 million; in each child, they numbered a few million.

The TCR sequence derives from a girl aged 2 to 10 in good health. Sequencing was performed on blood.

The CDR3 DNA is TGTGCCAGCAGTGATCCCCCGGGACAGGGCTCCTACGAGCAGTACTTC. It is translated as CASSDPPGQGSYEQYF. This chain links TRBV6-1 with TRBJ2-7; 9 bases line up with TRBD1. CDR3 length: 16 residues. Per the germline V gene, CDR1 is MNHNS and CDR2 is SASEGT. V lost 3 bases and J lost 0; bases outside the gene matches: 6.